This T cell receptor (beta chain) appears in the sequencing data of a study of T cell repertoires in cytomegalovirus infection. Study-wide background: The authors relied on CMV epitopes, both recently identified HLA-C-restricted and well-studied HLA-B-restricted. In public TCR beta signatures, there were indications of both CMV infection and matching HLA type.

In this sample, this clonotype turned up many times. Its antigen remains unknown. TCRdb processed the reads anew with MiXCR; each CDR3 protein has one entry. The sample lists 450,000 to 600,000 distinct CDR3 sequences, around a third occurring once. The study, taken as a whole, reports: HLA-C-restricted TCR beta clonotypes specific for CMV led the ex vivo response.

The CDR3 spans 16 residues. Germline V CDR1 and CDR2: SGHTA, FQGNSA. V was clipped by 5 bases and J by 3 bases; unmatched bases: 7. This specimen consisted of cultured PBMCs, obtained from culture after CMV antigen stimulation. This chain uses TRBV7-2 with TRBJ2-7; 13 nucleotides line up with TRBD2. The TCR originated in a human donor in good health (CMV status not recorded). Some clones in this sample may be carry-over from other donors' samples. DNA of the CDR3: TGTGCCAGCAGCCCCCGACTAGCGGGAGGAGTCTACGAGCAGTACTTC. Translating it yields CASSPRLAGGVYEQYF.